This TCR beta chain came from a study of cytomegalovirus exposure and HLA in healthy donors (dated by TCRdb to about 2017). General notes on the study: An earlier analysis of approximately 640 of the donors reported 276 Gb of sequence data and 100 million to 140 million unique TCR beta sequences from some 180 million T cells. An early release covering around 630 HLA-typed donors comprised approximately 300 gigabases of sequencing data and about 90 million unique TCR sequences. The genetic ancestry cluster associated with self-reported Caucasian donors included roughly 84% of the roughly 380 genotyped donors. The study aimed to test whether signatures of past pathogen exposure could be identified by cataloging public T cell receptors. The T cell repertoires of 670 or so subjects were profiled by immunosequencing and related to cytomegalovirus serostatus. Besides the first cohort of approximately 710 subjects, a separate validation cohort made up of 120 different subjects was used. The study combined high-throughput TCR immunosequencing, statistical association of individual TCRs with disease status, and machine learning to predict cytomegalovirus infection status. To study patterns of TCR occurrence, a later analysis re-analyzed previously published TCR beta repertoires from several hundred donors and added high-resolution HLA genotyping. Rather than using new phenotypic data, the later analysis identified candidate immune exposures from TCR beta sequences and from how often those sequences occurred across donors. To decide whether each TCR beta V gene segment behaved as functional or pseudogenic, an earlier analysis of some 600 of the donors relied on high-throughput TCR beta sequencing. Alongside the repertoire data, information on donor age, sex, ethnicity and CMV serostatus was compiled. In a later genetic analysis, genome-wide SNP genotypes for about three fifths of the 666 donors were used, and that subset was treated as a discovery cohort. Every discovery cohort repertoire had been produced on one sequencing platform. Class I and class II HLA loci were covered by the typing at four-digit resolution. The number of typed donors differed by locus: 629-630 for A, B, C, DRB1 and DQB1; 500 to 550 for DQA1; some 610 for DPA1; and around 470 for DPB1. Five DR-DQ haplotypes were handled as single units for association and clustering because linkage in the cohort was strong. Among around 400 genotyped donors of the cohort, an average of approximately 240,000 unique TCR beta nucleotide sequences were sequenced per donor, about a sixth of them non-productive. What the work shows at the level of the full study, not this receptor alone: According to a later genetic analysis, donors in an Asian-associated ancestry cluster had fewer N-insertions in productive TCRs than the approximately 700-donor mean. In vitro tests confirmed that a few of the cytomegalovirus-associated TCR beta chains recognize cytomegalovirus antigens. Assigning TCR associations to individual alleles was difficult when HLA alleles, especially DR and DQ, strongly co-occurred. In this cohort, only TCR beta chains were sequenced, and detectable features were limited by the absence of alpha or paired-chain data. A further reported finding was that TCR beta sequences accurately predicted the HLA-A and HLA-B alleles for most subjects in the first cohort. The sequencing pipeline was judged likely to have produced a cluster of highly shared sequence variants as a technical artifact. V-gene and J-gene trimming of TCR beta chains was associated with a missense DCLRE1C variant in a later genetic analysis, and the association was replicated in an independent cohort. Correlated functional status among segregating V segments might reflect linkage disequilibrium, but an unknown experimental factor could not be ruled out. The classifier was reported to diagnose cytomegalovirus status with high specificity and sensitivity in both the original cohort and the validation cohort. CMV serostatus was the only immune exposure information available for the cohort. The study listed 150 to 200 TCR beta chains as associated with cytomegalovirus. Because counts were too low, around 18 rarely observed V segments, including chromosome 9 orphons, were left out of the earlier analysis of several hundred of the donors. The 87-base-pair reads could not distinguish some IMGT-functional V segments, including TRBV6-2 and TRBV6-3, so those segments were excluded. According to the authors, the approach could potentially be generalized to other disease states and immunological phenotypes. Most TCR sequences were observed very rarely across donors, whereas some public TCRs were present in many individuals. Because some donors lacked HLA typing at each locus, the association tests relied only on the typed subset. In a later analysis, several top co-occurrence clusters were reported to appear linked to parvovirus B19, influenza, CMV and Epstein-Barr virus. Specific HLA alleles were associated with 15,000 to 20,000 TCR beta sequences at a false discovery rate of 0.05 in a later analysis. In an earlier analysis of a few hundred of the donors, most TCR beta V segments were observed in productive rearrangements about 90% or about 30% of the time, broadly matching IMGT annotations. Presence/absence analyses assumed roughly uniform sequencing depth across donors, an assumption that may not hold. In a later analysis, the rate of TCR association differed among HLA loci, with DRB1 alleles having the most associated TCRs and HLA-C alleles having the fewest. In a later analysis, HLA-associated TCR beta chains showed more clonal expansion and lower generation probabilities than non-associated chains that were equally common. Most CMV-associated TCR beta chains appeared to be HLA-restricted in a later analysis, and the HLA associations seemed to be driven largely by CMV exposure.

Receptors were amplified or captured by the immunoSEQ multiplex PCR assay. The multiplex PCR relied on a mix of 60 forward primers for TCR Vbeta segments and 13 reverse primers for TCR Jbeta segments. A multiplex PCR assay on genomic DNA amplified the CDR3 region of rearranged TCR beta genes. Amplified TCR beta libraries were sequenced as 87-base-pair reads on the Illumina HiSeq System. From the authors' description of their analysis: Across the 500 to 850 repertoires, a later analysis counted tens of millions of unique TCR beta chains, 9.5 million to 13 million of which were shared by at least two donors. Raw reads were error-corrected and collapsed into unique sequences by a nearest-neighbor algorithm in which closely related sequences were merged to remove PCR and sequencing errors. To assign V, D and J gene segments, CDR3 sequences were aligned to IMGT reference sequences. Each retained sequence needed at least a six-nucleotide match to both a V gene segment and a J gene segment. A rearrangement counted as productive if the CDR3 had no stop codons and remained in frame with V and J, and every other rearrangement counted as non-productive. CDR3 was defined according to IMGT convention as the region running from the second conserved V-encoded cysteine to the conserved J-encoded phenylalanine. The earlier analysis of about 640 of the donors excluded any sequence lacking an unambiguous match to a single V gene segment. In an earlier analysis of some 590 of the donors, a V segment was called functional when productive rearrangements were above 56.7%, and segregating when the standard deviation between donors exceeded 5%. To diagnose cytomegalovirus status from the catalog of TCR beta chain sequences, a statistical classification framework was built. V and J gene assignment, in a later analysis, came from comparing TCR nucleotide sequences with IMGT/GENE-DB human TR gene sequences. The TCRdist pipeline was used in a later analysis to assign CDR3 sequences and most-parsimonious VDJ recombination scenarios. A later analysis defined each TCR beta chain by its CDR3 amino acid sequence plus V-gene family, and excluded reads lacking a unique V-gene family. As a way to deal with suspected cross-contamination and a sequencing artifact, a later analysis dropped roughly 600 nucleotide sequences that were highly shared and had low generation probability. In a later analysis, a clonal expansion index was calculated for each public chain from normalized within-repertoire ranks of inferred template counts. In a later analysis, generation probabilities were computed using a VDJ recombination model fitted to out-of-frame rearrangements, and the results were checked against IGoR. A later analysis scored TCR-TCR, TCR-HLA and TCR-CMV co-occurrence with hypergeometric tests, applying a repertoire-size bias correction to TCR pairs. To estimate false discovery rates, a later analysis permuted the HLA or CMV assignments 20 times. In a later analysis, co-occurring TCRs were grouped using DBSCAN, and TCRdist sequence similarity was added for clustering within HLA-allele-positive subsets. Co-occurrence clustering excluded repertoires with fewer than 30,000 or more than 120,000 public chains, plus five with anomalous nucleotide sharing. Here the immuneACCESS table is served through TCRdb, limited to in-frame sequences with V and J called. Missing clones are a known gap in these copies; in checked studies unresolved V genes cover under half, and the rest lacks a known reason. The V and J calls and clone size were taken over from that table, and D and trimming were inferred from the DNA. The sample data list about 130,000 clones, and under 85% of these were observed just once. Jointly, the top ten make up around 1.7% of the sample.

CDR1 and CDR2 (MGHRA, YSYEKL) derive from the germline V gene. The CDR3 numbers 16 residues from cysteine through phenylalanine. The sequence is cut down to CDR3 DNA, 48 bases in frame from base 1. Germline trimming amounts to 5 bases on V and 5 bases on J, with 7 as the count of junction bases outside the gene matches. This clone was seen a few times. Its antigen has not been determined. Base qualities are not recorded, but no much larger clone differs from it by a single base. The cohort consisted of more than 650 healthy bone marrow donors. At the time of sampling, every cohort member was nominally healthy, though immune exposures that went unrecorded were likely present. The donor was CMV seronegative and belonged to the group of around 400 seronegative cohort members. A peripheral blood sample was collected from each donor, and TCR beta sequencing was performed on peripheral blood mononuclear cells. Genomic DNA extraction from the blood cell samples was performed with the Qiagen DNeasy Blood Extraction Kit.

The TCR comes from a boy between 10 and 17 years old in good health and CMV-seronegative. The chain is assembled from TRBV4-1 and TRBJ2-1, and 12 junction bases match TRBD2. Sequenced: PBMCs. The DNA reads as follows: TGCGCCAGCAGCACGCGACTAGCGGGGGTACACAATGAGCAGTTCTTC. The encoded protein is CASSTRLAGVHNEQFF.